This T cell receptor beta chain is from a study of blood T cell repertoires in COVID-19. The assay was immunoSEQ multiplex PCR, and TCRdb's table has in-frame clones only and misses some. The sample gives about 260,000 clones, roughly 88% of which show up once; about 1.2% is in the top ten. There are 14 residues in the CDR3. Trimming cost V 6 bases and J 5 bases, with 17 bases left between them. Germline loops: CDR1 LNHDA, CDR2 SQIVND (reference sequence). The sequenced material came from PBMCs or T cells enriched from blood (not recorded which). The receptor was derived from a woman aged 40 to 50 with acute COVID-19. V usage is TRBV19 and J usage is TRBJ2-7; weak D call: TRBD1 (6 bases). DNA of the CDR3: TGTGCCAGTAGAAACTTACAGGGTCCCCACGAGCAGTACTTC. Protein: CASRNLQGPHEQYF.